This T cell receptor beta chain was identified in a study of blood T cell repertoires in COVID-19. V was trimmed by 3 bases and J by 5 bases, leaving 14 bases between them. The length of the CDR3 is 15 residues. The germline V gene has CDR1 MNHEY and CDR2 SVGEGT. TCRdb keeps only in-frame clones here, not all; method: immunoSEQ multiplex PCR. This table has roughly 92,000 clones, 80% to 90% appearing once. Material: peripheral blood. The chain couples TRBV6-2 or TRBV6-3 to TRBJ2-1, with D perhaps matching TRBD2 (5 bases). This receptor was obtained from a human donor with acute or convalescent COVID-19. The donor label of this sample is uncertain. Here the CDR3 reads CASSYRDLIHNEQFF. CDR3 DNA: TGTGCCAGCAGTTATCGGGATTTGATCCACAATGAGCAGTTCTTC.